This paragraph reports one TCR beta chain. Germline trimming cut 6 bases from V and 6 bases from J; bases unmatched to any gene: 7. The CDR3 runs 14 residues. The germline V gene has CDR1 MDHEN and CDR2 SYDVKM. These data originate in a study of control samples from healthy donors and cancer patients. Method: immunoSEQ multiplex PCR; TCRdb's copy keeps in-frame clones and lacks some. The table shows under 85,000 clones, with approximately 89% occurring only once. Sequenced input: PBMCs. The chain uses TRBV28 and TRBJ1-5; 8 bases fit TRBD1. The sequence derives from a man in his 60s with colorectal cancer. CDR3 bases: TGTGCCAGCAGACTGGACAGGGCGGTTCAGCCCCAGCATTTT. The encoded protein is CASRLDRAVQPQHF.